This T cell receptor (beta chain) was observed in a study of cytomegalovirus exposure and HLA in healthy donors. Assay used: immunoSEQ multiplex PCR; TCRdb lists only in-frame clones, some missing. Among 250,000 to 400,000 clones, around 90% were seen once, and the ten largest hold around 0.96%. Whole-study results and caveats: The tendency of first-cohort TCR clusters to co-occur in the roughly 130 validation repertoires was the finding of a later analysis. Cytomegalovirus-associated TCR beta chains were listed, numbering over 150.

The V gene's germline CDR1 is SGHRS and CDR2 YFSETQ. The CDR3 length is 16 residues. V lost 0 bases and J lost 2, with 13 bases in between. As concerns this clone: Its antigen is not identified.

Sequencing input: PBMCs. J is TRBJ2-3 and V is TRBV5-1, with D perhaps matching TRBD1 (6 bases). This clonotype originated in a man younger than 45 in good health and CMV-seronegative. The CDR3, as DNA: TGCGCCAGCAGCTTGGAAACCAGACAGGACACAGATACGCAGTATTTT. Protein: CASSLETRQDTDTQYF.